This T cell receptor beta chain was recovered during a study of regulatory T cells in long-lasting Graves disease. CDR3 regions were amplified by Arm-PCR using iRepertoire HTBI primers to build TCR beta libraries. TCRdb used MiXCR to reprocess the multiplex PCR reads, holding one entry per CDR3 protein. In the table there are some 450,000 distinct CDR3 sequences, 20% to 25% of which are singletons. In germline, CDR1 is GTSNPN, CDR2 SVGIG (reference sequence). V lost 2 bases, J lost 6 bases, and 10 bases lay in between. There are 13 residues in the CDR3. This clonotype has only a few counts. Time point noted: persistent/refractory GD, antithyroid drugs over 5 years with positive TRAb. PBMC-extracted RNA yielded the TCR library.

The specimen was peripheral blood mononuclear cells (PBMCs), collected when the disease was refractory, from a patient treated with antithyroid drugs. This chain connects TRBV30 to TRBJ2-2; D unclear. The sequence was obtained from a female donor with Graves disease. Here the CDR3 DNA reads TGTGCCTGGAGTTCACCTTTTTCCGGGGAGCTGTTTTTT. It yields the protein CAWSSPFSGELFF.